The sample holds a few counts of the clone carrying this T cell receptor (beta chain). Its antigen is unknown. Germline V gene lookup returns CDR1 SGDLS and CDR2 YYNGEE. V lost 4 bases to trimming and J lost 4 bases; unmatched junction nucleotides: 9. The CDR3 contains 16 residues. TCRdb itself ran the reads through MiXCR, one entry per CDR3 protein. The sample contains 600,000 to 700,000 distinct CDR3 sequences, roughly 30% of which appear only once. This entry is derived from a study of T cell repertoires in cytomegalovirus infection. Looking at the study overall: Both a matching HLA type and CMV infection were indicated by public TCR beta signatures. General study results and limits: HLA-C-restricted, CMV-specific TCR beta clonotypes were dominant ex vivo.

The clonotype was recovered from a human donor in good health (CMV status not recorded). Some clones in this sample may be carry-over from other donors' samples. The sample consisted of cultured PBMCs, taken from culture after CMV antigen stimulation. The V gene is TRBV9, the J gene TRBJ2-1; 9 bases align to TRBD2. CDR3 sequence: CASSLTGTSLYNEQFF. The CDR3 DNA reads TGTGCCAGCAGCTTAACCGGGACTAGCCTATACAATGAGCAGTTCTTC.